This record covers a single TCR beta chain. This sample was taken from a study of CD8+ T cells in alopecia areata. Documented treatment: oral pan-JAK inhibitor, 5-10 mg twice daily. The CDR3 sequence is 15 residues long. V shed 8 bases and J 0 bases; nucleotides not matched to a gene: 9. Per germline, CDR1 SGHAT and CDR2 FQNNGV. Sequencing used cDNA as its template, made by extracting RNA and reverse transcribing it. Here immunoSEQ multiplex PCR was the method, and the copy in TCRdb shows in-frame clones only, minus some. The sample includes approximately 140,000 clones, around four fifths seen only once; the top ten take around 25%.

The sequence was obtained from a human donor with alopecia areata. V usage is TRBV11-2 and J usage is TRBJ1-1; 7 bases map to TRBD1. The sequences come from CD8+ T cells sorted from blood, collected at week 4, from a patient treated with tofacitinib. The DNA for the CDR3 is TGTGCCAGCGTCCCCCGGACAGGTCTGAACACTGAAGCTTTCTTT. Amino acid sequence: CASVPRTGLNTEAFF.